This T cell receptor (beta chain) was observed in a study of cytomegalovirus exposure and HLA in healthy donors. Overall study findings and caveats: With high specificity and sensitivity, the classifier reportedly diagnosed cytomegalovirus status. The tendency of first-cohort TCR clusters to co-occur in the roughly 130 validation repertoires emerged from a later analysis. The study listed roughly 160 cytomegalovirus-associated TCR beta chains. In vitro testing confirmed a few CMV-associated chains as specific for CMV antigens.

Here immunoSEQ multiplex PCR was the method, and the copy in TCRdb shows in-frame clones only, minus some. The sample shows about 120,000 clones, 89% of them seen only once. Germline trimming cut 5 bases from V and 3 bases from J; bases unmatched to any gene: 7. CDR3 size: 16 residues. The germline gives CDR1 SEHNR, CDR2 FQNEAQ (reference sequence). Remarks on this clone: What it binds is unknown.

This clonotype was sampled from a woman between 18 and 29 years old in good health and CMV-seronegative. The chain recombines TRBV7-9 with TRBJ2-1; 10 bases line up with TRBD1. Sequencing input: PBMCs. In nucleotides, the CDR3 is TGTGCCAGCAGCGACATGACAGGGGGCCACTACAATGAGCAGTTCTTC. This encodes CASSDMTGGHYNEQFF.